This entry lists 8 T cell receptor beta chains sequenced from one sample in a study of blood T cell repertoires in COVID-19. Method: immunoSEQ multiplex PCR; TCRdb's copy keeps in-frame clones and lacks some. The sample has a few hundred thousand clones, roughly 90% seen once. Sequencing was done on a sample of peripheral blood. The source is a man aged 50-59 years with acute or convalescent COVID-19.

The chain is built from TRBV27 and TRBJ1-5; TRBD1 is a possible D gene (5 bases). The V gene lost 5 bases and the J gene lost 6 bases, with 17 bases spanning the gap. The length of the CDR3 is 15 residues. Germline loops: CDR1 MNHEY, CDR2 SMNVEV (reference sequence). In DNA form, the CDR3 reads TGTGCCAGCAGTGCGGAGGGGTGGGGAGGTCAGCCCCAGCATTTT. Translating it yields CASSAEGWGGQPQHF.

This clone has just a few counts. This chain connects TRBV15 to TRBJ1-1; D is perhaps TRBD1 (6 bases). Trimming took off 5 bases at V and 3 bases at J, with 19 bases between the two ends. The length of the CDR3 is 16 residues. CDR1 is LNHNV and CDR2 is YYDKDF in the germline V gene (reference sequence). DNA for the CDR3: TGTGCCACCAGCCCTGACAGGTTCTATAAGGACACTGAAGCTTTCTTT. This translates into CATSPDRFYKDTEAFF.

The chain's CDR3 is CSAGQNSNQPQHF. The CDR3 DNA reads TGCAGCGCGGGACAGAATAGCAATCAGCCCCAGCATTTT. The chain uses TRBV29-1 and TRBJ1-5, with 7 bases matching TRBD1. The CDR3 is 13 residues long. The germline CDR1 and CDR2 sequences are SQVTM and ANQGSEA. Trimming at V came to 7 bases and at J to 0 bases, leaving 3 bases not matched to a gene.

This clone was seen just once. This chain connects TRBV5-3 to TRBJ2-5, with 12 nucleotides matching TRBD2. TRBV5-3 is noted as an ORF with a role that remains uncertain. The junction had 10 bases not matched to a gene; V was cut back by 9 bases and J by 7 bases. CDR3 length: 14 amino acids. CDR3 in amino acids: CANVLAGGRGTQYF. In nucleotides, the CDR3 is TGTGCCAACGTACTAGCGGGGGGCCGGGGGACCCAGTACTTC.

The CDR3 sequence is CSVEDSSGGAVETQYF. For the CDR3, the DNA is TGCAGCGTTGAAGATTCTAGCGGGGGGGCTGTGGAGACCCAGTACTTC. The chain couples TRBV29-1 to TRBJ2-5, with 12 bases lining up with TRBD2. Losses at the gene ends were 0 bases for V and 5 bases for J; bases not matched to a gene: 7. The CDR3 contains 16 residues. Germline CDR1 SQVTM, CDR2 ANQGSEA.

This chain connects TRBV10-1 to TRBJ2-3; 7 bases line up with TRBD1. The germline CDR1 and CDR2 sequences are WNHNN and SYGVQD (reference sequence). V gave up 3 bases and J gave up 0 bases; unmatched junction bases: 3. This CDR3 is built from 15 residues. CDR3 DNA: TGCGCCAGCAGTGACATACAGGGGAGCACAGATACGCAGTATTTT. Its protein is CASSDIQGSTDTQYF.

This sequence joins TRBV7-6 and TRBJ1-6; D is unclear. This CDR3 spans 14 amino acids. The germline V gene encodes CDR1 SGHVS and CDR2 FNYEAQ. V was clipped by 1 base and J by 7 bases, with 8 bases between them. The CDR3 loop reads CASSLDGGNSPLHF. CDR3 in DNA: TGTGCCAGCAGCTTAGATGGAGGGAATTCACCCCTCCACTTT.

This clone was observed a few times. The chain's CDR3 is CASSLGLGGYNSPLHF. The DNA for the CDR3 is TGTGCCAGCAGCCTTGGGCTGGGGGGTTATAATTCACCCCTCCACTTT. The gene calls are TRBV3-1 (or the pseudogene TRBV3-2) and TRBJ1-6; possibly TRBD1 for D (5 bases). This CDR3 comprises 16 residues. Germline V gene sequence: CDR1 LGHDT, CDR2 YNNKEL (reference sequence). Deletions cut 4 bases from V and 4 bases from J, with 14 bases between.